This T cell receptor (beta chain) comes out of a study of CD8 T cells in Susac syndrome. About the research overall: When their blood was taken, the Susac syndrome patients had either not yet had any therapy, were taking corticosteroids, or were taking intravenous immunoglobulin alone.

RNA, at about 0.45 to 1 ug, was reverse transcribed with random hexamers. TCRdb itself ran the immunoSEQ multiplex PCR reads through MiXCR, one entry per CDR3 protein. The data hold roughly 200,000 distinct CDR3 sequences, with approximately 94% observed a single time. The CDR3 loop spans 17 amino acids. The V gene's germline CDR1 is DFQATT and CDR2 SNEGSKA (reference sequence). V was clipped by 0 bases and J by 1 base; unmatched bases: 9. Material: CD4+ T cells from PBMCs. This TCR came from a human donor with Susac syndrome. The rearrangement links TRBV20-1 to TRBJ2-5; TRBD2 matches 9 bases. CDR3 DNA sequence: TGCAGTGCTAGAGATCCCCGAGGAGCGGGGGGCCAAGAGACCCAGTACTTC. Its translation: CSARDPRGAGGQETQYF.